The 22 T cell receptor beta chains below were found in one sample sequenced in a study of blood T cell repertoires in COVID-19. The table came from immunoSEQ multiplex PCR; TCRdb's copy has only in-frame clones and leaves some out. The sample lists 110,000 or so clones; approximately 81% were seen once. The sequencing sample was made of peripheral blood. The source of these receptors is a man between 45 and 60 years old with acute or convalescent COVID-19.

The chain has TRBV6-5 and TRBJ1-5; 9 bases are a match to TRBD1. Germline CDR1 reads MNHEY; CDR2 reads SVGAGI. The J segment lost 4 bases and the V segment lost 10 bases, leaving 2 bases of the junction unmatched. The CDR3 is made up of 12 amino acids. The DNA of the CDR3 is TGTGCCATCGGGACAGGGAATCAGCCCCAGCATTTT. Translated, it gives CAIGTGNQPQHF.

This clone was recorded only once. The chain combines TRBV7-9 with TRBJ2-3, with TRBD2 matching 8 bases. The length of the CDR3 is 16 residues. Looked up from germline, CDR1 is SEHNR and CDR2 is FQNEAQ (reference sequence). Trimming at V came to 4 bases and at J to 2 bases, leaving 8 bases not matched to a gene. CDR3 residues: CASSSPSAGDTDTQYF. Here the CDR3 DNA reads TGTGCCAGCAGCTCCCCCTCAGCGGGGGACACAGATACGCAGTATTTT.

The chain employs TRBV27 and TRBJ1-2, with a weak D call TRBD1 (6 bases). Germline V gene data show CDR1 as MNHEY and CDR2 as SMNVEV (reference sequence). CDR3 length: 13 amino acids. Trimming pared 3 bases from V and 4 bases from J, leaving 9 bases between. CDR3 sequence: CASSLRGGYGYTF. CDR3 DNA: TGTGCCAGCAGTTTGAGGGGGGGCTATGGCTACACCTTC.

V gene TRBV5-1 combines with J gene TRBJ2-2; D is unresolved. Per the germline V gene, CDR1 is SGHRS and CDR2 is YFSETQ. With 0 bases removed from V and 1 base from J, the gap between germline ends came to 10 bases. The CDR3 runs 16 residues. CDR3: CASSLVPVLNTGELFF. The CDR3 DNA follows: TGCGCCAGCAGCTTGGTGCCGGTACTGAACACCGGGGAGCTGTTTTTT.

This chain joins TRBV10-3 and TRBJ1-2; D might be TRBD1 (5 bases). Germline assignment: CDR1 ENHRY and CDR2 SYGVKD. Trimming took off 0 bases at V and 7 bases at J, with 21 bases between the two ends. CDR3 length: 17 residues. CDR3 protein: CAISESISQHLGGGYTF. In DNA form, the CDR3 reads TGTGCCATCAGTGAGTCGATCTCTCAGCACCTCGGGGGTGGCTACACCTTC.

The chain couples TRBV5-1 to TRBJ1-2; D ambiguous. CDR1 SGHRS and CDR2 YFSETQ come from the germline V gene. V was shortened by 0 bases and J by 3 bases, with 9 bases between the two germline ends. The CDR3 contains 14 residues. The DNA for the CDR3 is TGCGCCAGCAGCTTGGGGCGGGGTGACTATGGCTACACCTTC. Its protein product is CASSLGRGDYGYTF.

This clone was counted a few times. V and J are TRBV7-3 and TRBJ1-1; D ambiguous. V was shortened by 5 bases and J by 1 base, with 8 bases between the two germline ends. The germline gives CDR1 SGHTA, CDR2 FQGTGA. CDR3 length: 13 amino acids. This CDR3 reads CASSPYSNTEAFF. The CDR3 region has the DNA TGTGCCAGCAGCCCATACTCGAACACTGAAGCTTTCTTT.

In this sample, this clone turned up once. The gene calls are TRBV28 and TRBJ1-1, with 9 bases aligning to TRBD1. The CDR3 spans 15 residues. Germline V gene data show CDR1 as MDHEN and CDR2 as SYDVKM. V dropped 5 bases and J dropped 7; count of bases not matched to a gene: 11. In DNA form, the CDR3 reads TGTGCCAGCAGTCAGGGGAGAGGACAGGGGAATGAAGCTTTCTTT. The encoded protein is CASSQGRGQGNEAFF.

CDR3 amino acids: CASSQATGWGHTEAFF. CDR3 coding DNA: TGCGCCAGCAGCCAAGCCACAGGGTGGGGGCACACTGAAGCTTTCTTT. V gene TRBV4-1 combines with J gene TRBJ1-1; possible D gene TRBD1, 6 bases. V was cut by 1 base and J by 3 bases, with 15 bases left in between. The CDR3 sequence is 16 residues long. Germline V CDR1 and CDR2: MGHRA, YSYEKL.

V is TRBV27 and J is TRBJ2-2, with TRBD2 matching 8 bases. This CDR3 has 14 amino acids. Trimming cost V 5 bases and J 7 bases; bases outside gene matches: 6. CDR1 MNHEY and CDR2 SMNVEV come from the germline V gene (reference sequence). The DNA for the CDR3 is TGTGCCAGCAGTAGAAGCGGGGGCGGCGGGGAGCTGTTTTTT. Amino acids: CASSRSGGGGELFF.

In this sample, this clone turned up once. The rearrangement joins TRBV7-3 to TRBJ1-3; a possible D gene is TRBD1 (5 bases). V was pared by 5 bases and J by 1 base, with 9 bases between. CDR3 size: 14 residues. Germline lookup yields CDR1 SGHTA and CDR2 FQGTGA. The CDR3 region is CASSQGVSGNTIYF. CDR3 coding DNA: TGTGCCAGCAGCCAAGGGGTATCTGGAAACACCATATATTTT.

This clone is a singleton in its sample. The chain links TRBV6-6 to TRBJ2-1, with 8 nucleotides matching TRBD2. CDR1 is MNHNY and CDR2 is SVGAGI in the germline V gene (reference sequence). Losses at the gene ends were 9 bases for V and 0 bases for J; bases not matched to a gene: 4. This CDR3 has 14 residues. CDR3 region: CASQLAASYNEQFF. CDR3 sequence (DNA): TGTGCCAGTCAACTAGCGGCCTCCTACAATGAGCAGTTCTTC.

The gene calls are TRBV25-1 and TRBJ2-7; no firm D call. V lost 3 bases, J lost 3 bases, and 3 bases lay in between. Germline lookup yields CDR1 MGHDK and CDR2 SYGVNS. The CDR3 contains 11 residues. CDR3 sequence reads: CASSDGYEQYF. The CDR3 DNA is TGTGCCAGCAGTGACGGCTACGAGCAGTACTTC.

This chain links TRBV11-2 with TRBJ1-1, with D possibly matching TRBD1 (6 bases). The CDR3 contains 14 residues. CDR1 and CDR2 from the germline V gene are SGHAT and FQNNGV. Trimming pared 3 bases from V and 2 bases from J, leaving 10 bases between. This chain's CDR3 is CASSFAGDNTEAFF. The CDR3 DNA follows: TGTGCCAGCAGCTTCGCAGGGGACAACACTGAAGCTTTCTTT.

The gene calls are TRBV4-1 and TRBJ1-2; 10 bases agree with TRBD1. The CDR3 totals 15 residues. V lost 0 bases, J lost 7 bases, and 5 bases stayed unmatched. Per the germline V gene, CDR1 is MGHRA and CDR2 is YSYEKL. The CDR3 spells CASSQDRRTGGGYTF. CDR3 DNA: TGCGCCAGCAGCCAAGATCGAAGGACAGGGGGTGGCTACACCTTC.

The sample holds a few counts of this clone. V is TRBV29-1 and J is TRBJ1-2, with 7 bases fitting TRBD1. The CDR3 is made up of 14 amino acids. V lost 4 bases to trimming and J lost 1 base; unmatched junction nucleotides: 6. Per the germline V gene, CDR1 is SQVTM and CDR2 is ANQGSEA. For the CDR3, the DNA is TGCAGCGTTGTCTCCGGGACAGTTAACTATGGCTACACCTTC. The encoded protein is CSVVSGTVNYGYTF.

V gene TRBV9 combines with J gene TRBJ1-4, with 8 positions matching TRBD1. Germline trimming cut 2 bases from V and 4 bases from J; bases unmatched to any gene: 10. The CDR3 spans 17 residues. Germline assignment: CDR1 SGDLS and CDR2 YYNGEE. The CDR3 here is CASSVGGTGNFNEKLFF. CDR3 in DNA: TGTGCCAGCAGCGTCGGCGGGACAGGCAATTTTAATGAAAAACTGTTTTTT.

The gene calls are TRBV10-3 and TRBJ2-3, with 8 bases lining up with TRBD2. The CDR3 extends over 15 amino acids. Per germline, CDR1 ENHRY and CDR2 SYGVKD. J was trimmed by 0 bases and V by 6 bases; bases with no gene match: 5. CDR3 coding DNA: TGTGCCATCAGGCCCAGCGGGGGTAGCACAGATACGCAGTATTTT. Encoded protein: CAIRPSGGSTDTQYF.

The V call is TRBV28, the J call TRBJ2-1, with a weak D call TRBD2 (6 bases). The length of the CDR3 is 16 residues. Trimming removed 2 bases at V and 1 base at J, with 12 bases between. CDR1 MDHEN and CDR2 SYDVKM come from the germline V gene. The CDR3: CASSLAAGQSYNEQFF. The CDR3, as DNA: TGTGCCAGCAGTTTAGCTGCGGGGCAATCCTACAATGAGCAGTTCTTC.

The chain has TRBV15 and TRBJ2-2, with 7 bases matching TRBD1. The CDR3 loop spans 17 amino acids. Germline V gene sequence: CDR1 LNHNV, CDR2 YYDKDF (reference sequence). V trimming: 0 bases; J trimming: 2 bases; junction bases outside the gene matches: 6. CDR3 in DNA: TGTGCCACCAGCAGAGATGAGGGACAGACTAACACCGGGGAGCTGTTTTTT. The encoded protein is CATSRDEGQTNTGELFF.

The rearrangement uses TRBV5-1 and TRBJ1-2; D unresolved. The V end was cut by 3 bases, the J end by 6 bases, with 12 bases between. The CDR3 has 13 residues. The germline V gene has CDR1 SGHRS and CDR2 YFSETQ. The CDR3: CASSSDDWDGYTF. CDR3 sequence (DNA): TGCGCCAGCAGCTCGGATGACTGGGATGGCTACACCTTC.

V gene TRBV5-1 combines with J gene TRBJ1-2; weak D call: TRBD1 (5 bases). V was pared by 4 bases and J by 7 bases, with 23 bases between. This CDR3 comprises 16 residues. From germline, CDR1 is SGHRS and CDR2 YFSETQ. The CDR3 bases are TGCGCCAGCAGCGTCGGCTCAGGGTTCCTATTGGGTGGCTACACCTTC. Translated: CASSVGSGFLLGGYTF.